Listed below are T cell receptor beta chains from one sample, sequenced in a study of cytomegalovirus exposure and HLA in healthy donors. Assay used: immunoSEQ multiplex PCR; TCRdb lists only in-frame clones, some missing. The profile shows 130,000 or so clones, 8.5% of them singletons. The sequencing input was PBMCs. These receptors originate from a man in his forties in good health and CMV-seronegative. CDR3s include the opening cysteine and the closing phenylalanine or tryptophan. A D gene is named only where the DNA matches it firmly. Rows give clone size only sometimes, using once, few, many, or a class for an expanded clone.

j_gene | abundance | d_gene | v_gene | CDR3nt | CDR3aa
TRBJ1-5 | . | . | TRBV2 | TGTGCCAGCAGTCGACAGGCGGGTAGCAATCAGCCCCAGCATTTT | CASSRQAGSNQPQHF
TRBJ2-5 | . | TRBD2 | TRBV7-2 | TGTGCCAGCAGCTCCTGGACTAGCGGGGGGGCTGAGACCCAGTACTTC | CASSSWTSGGAETQYF
TRBJ2-5 | . | TRBD2 | TRBV11-3 | TGTGCCAGCAGCTTGGGTGGGACTAGCGGAGCCCAAGAGACCCAGTACTTC | CASSLGGTSGAQETQYF
TRBJ2-1 | few | . | TRBV18 | TGTGCCAGCTCCTTAAGCACCCCGAGCTCCTACAATGAGCAGTTCTTC | CASSLSTPSSYNEQFF
TRBJ1-6 | few | . | TRBV19 | TGTGCCAGTAGGGAGGCCTATAATTCACCCCTCCACTTT | CASREAYNSPLHF
TRBJ2-2 | . | TRBD2 | TRBV9 | TGTGCCAGCAGCCCCCCGGCTAGCGGGGGGATCGGGGAGCTGTTTTTT | CASSPPASGGIGELFF
TRBJ2-5 | . | . | TRBV5-5 | TGTGCCAGCAGCTTGGAGGGGCCGGGGACCCAGTACTTC | CASSLEGPGTQYF
TRBJ2-5 | few | . | TRBV19 | TGTGCCAGTAGTATATTGTCCGGGGAGACCCAGTACTTC | CASSILSGETQYF
TRBJ2-3 | few | . | TRBV7-9 | TGTGCCAGCAGCTTAGAAGGGGGGGAGGCAGATACGCAGTATTTT | CASSLEGGEADTQYF
TRBJ1-1 | . | . | TRBV6-1 | TGTGCCAGCAGTGAAGGTGAGGGTCGCACTGAAGCTTTCTTT | CASSEGEGRTEAFF
TRBJ1-2 | . | TRBD1 | TRBV28 | TGTGCCAGCAGTAACCCCGGGACAGGGGCTGGCTACACCTTC | CASSNPGTGAGYTF
TRBJ1-2 | . | TRBD1 | TRBV28 | TGTGCCAGCAGTTCGTCCGGGACAGGGGGCTGGGGCTATGGCTACACCTTC | CASSSSGTGGWGYGYTF
TRBJ1-3 | few | . | TRBV6-1 | TGTGCCAGCAGTGAAGCTCTCCAGGGATATTTT | CASSEALQGYF
TRBJ2-5 | . | . | TRBV9 | TGTGCCAGCAGCGTAGGAGGACTCAGTTCCCAAGAGACCCAGTACTTC | CASSVGGLSSQETQYF
TRBJ2-7 | few | . | TRBV9 | TGTGCCAGCAGCGTAGTCGGCTACGAGCAGTACTTC | CASSVVGYEQYF
TRBJ2-5 | few | . | TRBV5-1 | TGCGCCAGCAGCTTCCGTCAAGAGACCCAGTACTTC | CASSFRQETQYF
TRBJ2-5 | . | . | TRBV7-8 | TGTGCCAGCAGCTTAATGGTACTAGCTGGGGATCAAGAGACCCAGTACTTC | CASSLMVLAGDQETQYF
TRBJ2-1 | . | TRBD1 | TRBV10-1 | TGCGCCAGCAGTTCTAAAGGCGGGACAGGGGATGAGCAGTTCTTC | CASSSKGGTGDEQFF
TRBJ1-2 | . | . | TRBV20-1 | TGCAGTGCTGGGCAGCCTTATGGCTACACCTTC | CSAGQPYGYTF
TRBJ2-7 | few | TRBD1 | TRBV30 | TGTGCCTGGAGTAGGGACAGGGGGAAGTACGAGCAGTACTTC | CAWSRDRGKYEQYF